This T cell receptor beta chain was retrieved from a study of identifying expanded T cells in peripheral blood. To note about this clone: The antigen is unknown.

During the collection period, no donor immune events like infections were recorded. The protocol was immunoSEQ multiplex PCR, while the TCRdb copy is restricted to in-frame clones and leaves out a portion. The sample consists of roughly 63,000 clones, around 86% of them appearing once. V was trimmed by 1 base and J by 4 bases, leaving 16 bases between them. The CDR3 loop spans 16 amino acids. Germline V gene data show CDR1 as SNHLY and CDR2 as FYNNEI. General study findings and limits: About 1.3 clones differed between technical replicates, versus approximately 16 and 20 over time. Variance in clone template counts between approximately two-week samples significantly increased with total template count across all healthy donors.

Sequencing was done on a sample of blood. This sequence was found in a person between 18 and 75 years old in good health. This chain connects TRBV2 to TRBJ1-1; D possibly corresponds to TRBD1 (6 bases). The CDR3 sequence is CASSEERARGSTEAFF. The CDR3 nucleotides are TGTGCCAGCAGTGAAGAACGTGCCAGGGGAAGCACTGAAGCTTTCTTT.